The 26 T cell receptor beta chains in this list originate from one sample, sequenced in a study of T-cell reconstitution after alpha-beta-depleted transplantation in children (dated by TCRdb to the mid-2010s). Read against the paper, the sample's treatment or condition label means: allogeneic hematopoietic cell transplantation with graft depleted of TCRalphabeta T cells and CD19 B cells. The method was PCR. Sequencing used an Illumina HiSeq 2500. TCR library preparation used molecular barcoding, with unique molecular identifiers applied to normalize quantification of the TCRbeta repertoire. TCRdb ran its own pipeline on the public reads, namely fastp trimming at Q25 and MiXCR clone calling, and kept in-frame beta chains. When rows share a CDR3 protein, they turn into one entry using the most common DNA and genes. Recorded for this sample are roughly 340,000 distinct CDR3 sequences; 15% to 20% of them occurred a single time. The ten largest make up about 41% of the sample.

The sequenced sample was PBMCs, mostly from graft donor cells, obtained 360 days after TCRalphabeta/CD19-depleted stem cell transplant. The receptors were gathered from a male patient between 2 and 15 years old who had a stem cell transplant for acute lymphoblastic leukemia, so the T cells may come from the graft donor.

This rearrangement joins TRBV6-2 or TRBV6-3 to TRBJ2-1, with a tentative D call TRBD1 (5 bases). CDR1 is MNHEY, CDR2 SVGEGT, per germline. V was clipped by 1 base and J by 6 bases, with 22 bases between them. The length of the CDR3 is 18 residues. The CDR3 DNA reads TGTGCCAGCAGTTACTTTGCGGACAACGTAGTGGTCCGCAATGAGCAGTTCTTC. This codes for CASSYFADNVVVRNEQFF.

In this sample, this clonotype turned up a few times. This chain connects TRBV6-1 to TRBJ2-3, with D tentatively TRBD2 (5 bases). CDR1 and CDR2 from the germline V gene are MNHNS and SASEGT. V was shortened by 6 bases and J by 3 bases, with 16 bases between the two germline ends. The CDR3 is made up of 15 amino acids. The CDR3 protein is CASRSDWFPTDTQYF. In DNA form, the CDR3 reads TGTGCCAGCAGATCGGACTGGTTCCCAACAGATACGCAGTATTTT.

J is TRBJ2-1 and V is TRBV5-1, with 10 bases identical to TRBD2. With 3 bases clipped from V and 8 bases from J, the junction kept 11 bases outside the gene matches. The CDR3 loop spans 16 amino acids. CDR1 SGHRS and CDR2 YFSETQ come from the germline V gene. CDR3 bases: TGCGCCAGCAGCTGGAAGCGGGAGGGTCTTAGGGATGAGCAGTTCTTC. Its translation: CASSWKREGLRDEQFF.

This clonotype was observed a few times. This chain uses TRBV18 with TRBJ2-7; TRBD2 matches 13 bases. V was clipped by 3 bases and J by 6 bases; unmatched bases: 5. Germline V gene sequence: CDR1 KGHSH, CDR2 LQKENI. The CDR3 length is 15 residues. CDR3 sequence reads: CASSPGTSGTLEQYF. CDR3 in DNA: TGTGCCAGCTCACCTGGGACTAGCGGGACCCTCGAGCAGTACTTC.

The table lists this clonotype with many counts. The chain combines TRBV6-5 with TRBJ2-3; 7 positions match TRBD1. The ends lost 2 bases at V and 1 base at J; junction bases unmatched: 3. The length of the CDR3 is 15 residues. The V gene's germline CDR1 is MNHEY and CDR2 SVGAGI. The CDR3 DNA reads TGTGCCAGCAGTTACCAGGGGGTAGGCACAGATACGCAGTATTTT. Translating gives CASSYQGVGTDTQYF.

The rearrangement links TRBV20-1 to TRBJ1-5; D unresolved. Germline CDR1 and CDR2: DFQATT and SNEGSKA (reference sequence). The CDR3 is 15 amino acids. Trimming stripped 1 base from V and 1 base from J, with 11 bases between. The CDR3 DNA sequence: TGCAGTGCTAGAGGTGAGGCAGCGAGCAATCAGCCCCAGCATTTT. Translating gives CSARGEAASNQPQHF.

This clonotype has a count of ten or more. The chain couples TRBV20-1 to TRBJ2-4; 9 bases are shared with TRBD1. The CDR3 runs to 14 residues. Germline V CDR1 and CDR2: DFQATT, SNEGSKA (reference sequence). Trimming at V came to 6 bases and at J to 2 bases, leaving 5 bases not matched to a gene. CDR3 nucleotides: TGCAGTGCGATGGACAGGGGAACCAAAAACATTCAGTACTTC. This translates into CSAMDRGTKNIQYF.

The chain recombines TRBV27 with TRBJ1-1; a weak D match, TRBD1 (6 bases). The V gene's germline CDR1 is MNHEY and CDR2 SMNVEV (reference sequence). V gave up 0 bases and J gave up 3 bases, with 20 bases separating them. The CDR3 contains 18 residues. The CDR3 region is CASSLSGGLMMRDTEAFF. DNA of the CDR3: TGTGCCAGCAGTTTATCCGGGGGGCTAATGATGCGAGACACTGAAGCTTTCTTT.

This clonotype was found a few times. V gene TRBV10-3 combines with J gene TRBJ2-1; D not certain. The CDR3 contains 12 residues. Trimming stripped 0 bases from V and 4 bases from J, with 1 base between. CDR1 ENHRY and CDR2 SYGVKD come from the germline V gene. This chain's CDR3 is CAISESYNEQFF. In nucleotides, the CDR3 is TGTGCCATCAGTGAGTCGTACAATGAGCAGTTCTTC.

Many counts were recorded for this clonotype. The rearrangement links TRBV10-3 to TRBJ2-3; 9 nucleotides align to TRBD2. The CDR3 length is 15 residues. Germline assignment: CDR1 ENHRY and CDR2 SYGVKD. With V trimmed by 8 bases and J by 0 bases, 6 bases remained unmatched. Here the CDR3 reads CAIRPGTSSTDTQYF. In nucleotides, the CDR3 is TGTGCCATCCGCCCGGGGACTAGCAGCACAGATACGCAGTATTTT.

The V and J genes are TRBV30 and TRBJ2-2; TRBD2 matches at 13 bases. This CDR3 has 16 amino acids. Germline values: CDR1 GTSNPN, CDR2 SVGIG (reference sequence). The V gene end was trimmed by 2 bases and the J gene end by 3 bases; junction bases not matched to a gene: 3. In DNA, the CDR3 is TGTGCCTGGAGTTATACTAGCGGGAGGGACACCGGGGAGCTGTTTTTT. Translated: CAWSYTSGRDTGELFF.

CDR3 bases: TGCAGCGTTGCAGGGCAGTACTATGGCTACACCTTC. Residues: CSVAGQYYGYTF. V and J are TRBV29-1 and TRBJ1-2; tentative D call: TRBD1 (5 bases). The germline V gene has CDR1 SQVTM and CDR2 ANQGSEA. Trimming cost V 4 bases and J 3 bases, with 9 bases left between them. The CDR3 has 12 amino acids.

The chain links TRBV28 to TRBJ2-7, with 7 bases that match TRBD1. Germline V lookup: CDR1 MDHEN, CDR2 SYDVKM. The CDR3 covers 15 residues. Trimming removed 5 bases from V and 5 bases from J; junction bases left unmatched: 12. The CDR3 sequence is CASSTPGTAPNEQYF. The DNA of the CDR3 is TGTGCCAGCAGTACCCCCGGGACAGCCCCTAACGAGCAGTACTTC.

This clonotype turned up a few times. The chain uses TRBV5-1 and TRBJ2-7, with unresolved D. The germline V gene encodes CDR1 SGHRS and CDR2 YFSETQ. This CDR3 spans 12 amino acids. V lost 0 bases and J lost 7, with 8 bases in between. CDR3 DNA: TGCGCCAGCAGCTTGGAGATGGGAGAGCAGTACTTC. Translation: CASSLEMGEQYF.

The V gene is TRBV11-2, the J gene TRBJ2-6; TRBD2 matches at 7 bases. Losses at the gene ends were 5 bases for V and 3 bases for J; bases not matched to a gene: 13. Germline-derived CDR1 and CDR2 are SGHAT and FQNNGV. The CDR3 sequence is 18 residues long. CDR3 nucleotides: TGTGCCAGCAGCCCAAACAGCGGGGTCCCTCTTGGGGCCAACGTCCTGACTTTC. Encoded protein: CASSPNSGVPLGANVLTF. Complete variable domain (other parts from reference TRBV11-2 and TRBJ2-6): EAGVAQSPRYKIIEKRQSVAFWCNPISGHATLYWYQQILGQGPKLLIQFQNNGVVDDSQLPKDRFSAERLKGVDSTLKIQPAKLEDSAVYLCASSPNSGVPLGANVLTFGAGSRLTVL.

The chain joins TRBV28 to TRBJ2-5, with TRBD1 as a possible D gene (6 bases). V lost 5 bases to trimming and J lost 2 bases, with 15 bases between them. Germline lookup yields CDR1 MDHEN and CDR2 SYDVKM. The CDR3 contains 15 residues. This CDR3 reads CASSPLDRLQETQYF. CDR3 sequence (DNA): TGTGCCAGCAGTCCCCTCGACAGGCTGCAAGAGACCCAGTACTTC.

This chain joins TRBV7-9 and TRBJ2-7, with unresolved D. Germline CDR1 and CDR2: SEHNR and FQNEAQ (reference sequence). The ends were cut back, 5 bases at V and 4 bases at J, with 9 bases in the middle. CDR3 length equals 12 residues. This CDR3 is CASSHRWYEQYF. The CDR3 nucleotides are TGTGCCAGCAGCCACCGCTGGTACGAGCAGTACTTC.

This clonotype was counted many times. This sequence joins TRBV5-1 and TRBJ2-1, with TRBD2 matching 8 bases. The CDR3 covers 16 residues. Germline CDR1 SGHRS, CDR2 YFSETQ. V shed 3 bases, J shed 6 bases, and the junction held 11 bases outside the gene matches. CDR3 DNA sequence: TGCGCCAGCAGCTCGGGACTAGGGGTCACCGTCAATGAGCAGTTCTTC. Its translation: CASSSGLGVTVNEQFF.

V gene TRBV15 combines with J gene TRBJ1-5, with TRBD1 as a possible D gene (5 bases). CDR3 length: 15 residues. The ends were cut back, 3 bases at V and 3 bases at J, with 12 bases in the middle. Per germline, CDR1 LNHNV and CDR2 YYDKDF (reference sequence). CDR3 coding DNA: TGTGCCACCAGCAGGAACAGGTTCAACAATCAGCCCCAGCATTTT. It specifies CATSRNRFNNQPQHF.

This clonotype was seen repeatedly, ten times or more. The chain employs TRBV3-1 and TRBJ2-2, with D perhaps given as TRBD1 or TRBD2 (5 bases each). The CDR3 is 16 amino acids. Germline V gene data show CDR1 as LGHDT and CDR2 as YNNKEL (reference sequence). V lost 2 bases, J lost 5 bases, and 15 bases lay in between. Here the CDR3 DNA reads TGTGCCAGCAGCCAATGGGCTAGCAGACAGACCGGGGAGCTGTTTTTT. Its translation: CASSQWASRQTGELFF.

This clonotype has only a few counts. This rearrangement joins TRBV15 to TRBJ2-1; 7 nucleotides line up with TRBD1. This CDR3 comprises 15 residues. J gave up 8 bases and V 1 base, and 8 bases lay outside the gene matches. Per germline, CDR1 LNHNV and CDR2 YYDKDF (reference sequence). CDR3 DNA: TGTGCCACCAGCAGAGGAGGACAGGAGGTACATGAGCAGTTCTTC. This gives the protein CATSRGGQEVHEQFF.

In its sample, this clonotype was seen a few times. CDR3 residues: CASSPSEASTDTQYF. The CDR3 region has the DNA TGCGCCAGCAGTCCGTCTGAGGCTAGCACAGATACGCAGTATTTT. The chain links TRBV5-1 to TRBJ2-3; unclear D gene. The CDR3 is 15 amino acids. The V end lost 5 bases, the J end lost 0 bases, and 13 bases lay between the germline ends. CDR1 is SGHRS, CDR2 YFSETQ, per germline.

This clonotype was seen a few times. CDR3 in DNA: TGCGCCAGCAGCCAAGAGGGGCTTTCTACAGATACGCAGTATTTT. Translation: CASSQEGLSTDTQYF. The chain recombines TRBV4-3 with TRBJ2-3; possible D gene TRBD1, 5 bases. From germline, CDR1 is LGHNA and CDR2 YSLEER. The V gene lost 0 bases and the J gene lost 3 bases, with 10 bases spanning the gap. CDR3 size: 15 residues.

There are a few counts of this clonotype. The chain is built from TRBV30 and TRBJ2-1; D ambiguous. With 2 bases removed from V and 5 bases from J, the gap between germline ends came to 10 bases. This CDR3 region has 13 residues. CDR1 is GTSNPN and CDR2 is SVGIG in the germline V gene (reference sequence). CDR3 sequence (DNA): TGTGCCTGGAGTCCGCGGCGGCACAATGAGCAGTTCTTC. Translation gives CAWSPRRHNEQFF.

The chain links TRBV11-2 to TRBJ1-1; 9 nucleotides line up with TRBD1. V trimming: 5 bases; J trimming: 1 base; junction bases outside the gene matches: 5. The CDR3 totals 15 residues. Germline loops: CDR1 SGHAT, CDR2 FQNNGV. DNA for the CDR3: TGTGCCAGCAGCCCCTTGGACAGGGGGAACACTGAAGCTTTCTTT. Protein sequence: CASSPLDRGNTEAFF. The complete variable domain, with remaining parts taken from reference TRBV11-2 and TRBJ1-1, reads EAGVAQSPRYKIIEKRQSVAFWCNPISGHATLYWYQQILGQGPKLLIQFQNNGVVDDSQLPKDRFSAERLKGVDSTLKIQPAKLEDSAVYLCASSPLDRGNTEAFFGQGTRLTVV.

The V call is TRBV12-3 or TRBV12-4, the J call TRBJ2-5; 7 bases agree with TRBD2. This CDR3 region has 15 residues. The V gene end was trimmed by 6 bases and the J gene end by 3 bases; junction bases not matched to a gene: 10. CDR3 nucleotides: TGTGCCAGCAGCCGCGGACTAGGCGGGGAAGAGACCCAGTACTTC. It translates to CASSRGLGGEETQYF.